This T cell receptor (beta chain) originates from a study of spatial heterogeneity in lung cancer. Study details: Each unique TCR and UMI combination was seen more than ten times on average in raw reads.

General study results and limits: Ubiquitous expanded tumor TCRs were observed in blood more at resection than follow-up.

CDR3 size: 14 residues. The germline V gene encodes CDR1 SGHRS and CDR2 YFSETQ. V lost 3 bases and J lost 6, with 13 bases in between. A unique molecular identifier was attached to every TCR cDNA molecule. TCRdb itself ran the 5' RACE reads through MiXCR, one entry per CDR3 protein. Among 80,000 to 95,000 distinct CDR3 sequences, approximately 8.2% were seen once, and the ten largest hold 6.9%. Ten or more counts support this clonotype. Its cognate antigen is unknown. Described time point: sample taken at primary tumor resection. In each case, whole RNA from tumor, nontumor lung or frozen PBMC was sequenced unsorted.

The receptor was derived from a male donor with early-stage non-small cell lung cancer. The chain combines TRBV5-1 with TRBJ2-1; tentative D call: TRBD2 (6 bases). The specimen comprised PBMCs, sampled at surgery. In DNA, the CDR3 is TGCGCCAGCAGCTCCTACCCGGGAGCCAATGAGCAGTTCTTC. This encodes CASSSYPGANEQFF.